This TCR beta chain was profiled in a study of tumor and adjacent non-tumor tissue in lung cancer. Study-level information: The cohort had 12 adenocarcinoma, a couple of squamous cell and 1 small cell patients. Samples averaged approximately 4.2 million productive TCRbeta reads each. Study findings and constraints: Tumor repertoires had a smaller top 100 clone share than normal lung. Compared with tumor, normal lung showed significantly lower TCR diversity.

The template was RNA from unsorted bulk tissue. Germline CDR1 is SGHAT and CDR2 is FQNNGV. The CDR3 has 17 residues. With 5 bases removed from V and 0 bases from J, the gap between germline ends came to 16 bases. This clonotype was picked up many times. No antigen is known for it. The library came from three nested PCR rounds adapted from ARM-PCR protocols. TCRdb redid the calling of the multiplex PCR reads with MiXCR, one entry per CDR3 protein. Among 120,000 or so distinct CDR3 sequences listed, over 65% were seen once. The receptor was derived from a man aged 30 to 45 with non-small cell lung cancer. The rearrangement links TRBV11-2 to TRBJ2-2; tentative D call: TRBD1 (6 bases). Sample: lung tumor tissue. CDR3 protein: CASSPPGQPANTGELFF. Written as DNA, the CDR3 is TGTGCCAGCAGCCCCCCCGGACAGCCTGCGAACACCGGGGAGCTGTTTTTT.